This is a list of T cell receptor beta chains from one sample in a study of T-cell reconstitution after alpha-beta-depleted transplantation in children. TCRdb processed the PCR reads anew with MiXCR; each CDR3 protein has one entry. The sample records 440,000 or so distinct CDR3 sequences, approximately 10% being singletons. The sequenced sample was PBMCs from the stem cell graft donor, obtained from the stem cell graft. These receptors were taken from a human donor who donated a stem cell graft to a child with acute myeloid leukemia. Both conserved end residues are part of each CDR3. D genes are given only for firm matches. Some rows have no size entry. The others give once, few or many, or a class for an expanded clone.

CDR3nt	CDR3aa	abundance	v_gene	j_gene	d_gene
TGTGCCAGCGGCTTCATTTTGGGCGATGAGCAGTTCTTC	CASGFILGDEQFF	few	TRBV5-6	TRBJ2-1	-
TGTGCCAGCAGCTCGGGACCGCTATCGAACACTGAAGCTTTCTTT	CASSSGPLSNTEAFF	many	TRBV5-5	TRBJ1-1	-
TGTGCCACCACGGGACAGAACAATCAGCCCCAGCATTTT	CATTGQNNQPQHF	many	TRBV6-1	TRBJ1-5	TRBD1
TGTGCCAGCAGTTTGGGTGCGGGACAGAATAATTCACCCCTCCACTTT	CASSLGAGQNNSPLHF	many	TRBV12-3/TRBV12-4	TRBJ1-6	TRBD1
TGCGCCAGCAGCTTGGATCTAGCGGGGGGCCCTGATGAGCAGTTCTTC	CASSLDLAGGPDEQFF	few	TRBV5-1	TRBJ2-1	TRBD2
TGTGCCATCAGTGCCACCCTCTCGGGACTTGGCAATCAGCCCCAGCATTTT	CAISATLSGLGNQPQHF	-	TRBV10-3	TRBJ1-5	-
TGTGCCAGTAGTATAAGACATGCAAGGGGCGACACTGAAGCTTTCTTT	CASSIRHARGDTEAFF	-	TRBV19	TRBJ1-1	-
TGTGCCAGCAGTTACTCTGAAGGCTGGAACACTGAAGCTTTCTTT	CASSYSEGWNTEAFF	few	TRBV6-5	TRBJ1-1	-
TGTGCCAGCAGTTTTGCCAGCGCCGGGGATACGCAGTATTTT	CASSFASAGDTQYF	few	TRBV12-3/TRBV12-4	TRBJ2-3	-
TGCAGTGCCTCAGGGGTTCCCGGCTATGGCTACACCTTC	CSASGVPGYGYTF	few	TRBV20-1	TRBJ1-2	-
TGTGCCAGCTCACCAGGCGGAGCAGACGAGCAGTACTTC	CASSPGGADEQYF	-	TRBV18	TRBJ2-7	-
TGCGCCAGCAGCTCCTTTAGCGGGAGGGCCCTTTCGGAGACCCAGTACTTC	CASSSFSGRALSETQYF	-	TRBV5-1	TRBJ2-5	TRBD2
TGTGCCATCACTGGGGCACGACGGGGCGATGAGCAGTTCTTC	CAITGARRGDEQFF	few	TRBV10-3	TRBJ2-1	-
TGTGCCAGCAGCCAAGGCAGACAGTACAATGAGCAGTTCTTC	CASSQGRQYNEQFF	few	TRBV4-2	TRBJ2-1	-
TGTGCCAGCAGCCTACAGGGGGCTGGGGGAGAGACCCAGTACTTC	CASSLQGAGGETQYF	-	TRBV11-2	TRBJ2-5	TRBD1
TGTGCCATCAGCCGACAGCAACTTGGGGGCGGGGAGCTGTTTTTT	CAISRQQLGGGELFF	many	TRBV10-3	TRBJ2-2	-
TGTGCCAGCAGTGAAGGTCTGGGCGCGGGGGGAAATGAGCAGTTCTTC	CASSEGLGAGGNEQFF	-	TRBV6-1	TRBJ2-1	TRBD2
TGTGCCAGCATCATGACCCGGAAACCGAACACTGAAGCTTTCTTT	CASIMTRKPNTEAFF	-	TRBV5-6	TRBJ1-1	-
TGCGCCAGCAGCCCAAATTTTGAGAGGGCTGCTGGCTACACCTTC	CASSPNFERAAGYTF	-	TRBV5-1	TRBJ1-2	-
TGTGCCAGCAGCCATACTAGCGCTTCCTCCTACGAGCAGTACTTC	CASSHTSASSYEQYF	-	TRBV7-2	TRBJ2-7	TRBD2
TGTGCCAGCAGCTTAAGATGGATGGAGACCCAGTACTTC	CASSLRWMETQYF	few	TRBV11-2	TRBJ2-5	-
TGTGCCAGCAGCCATTCTGGACTAGCGGGAGGGTGGGGCTCCTACAATGAGCAGTTCTTC	CASSHSGLAGGWGSYNEQFF	-	TRBV4-2	TRBJ2-1	TRBD2
TGTGCCAGCAGTTCCTACCACGGACAGGGGGTGGATACGCAGTATTTT	CASSSYHGQGVDTQYF	few	TRBV6-5	TRBJ2-3	TRBD1
TGTGCCAGCAGTTACAGGCAGGATAGCAATCAGCCCCAGCATTTT	CASSYRQDSNQPQHF	few	TRBV6-5	TRBJ1-5	-
TGTGCCAGCAGCTTAGATCTCGGGACTAGCGGGATCTACACAGATACGCAGTATTTT	CASSLDLGTSGIYTDTQYF	few	TRBV11-2	TRBJ2-3	TRBD2